This T cell receptor beta chain is drawn from a study of regulatory T cells in long-lasting Graves disease. The study's findings and limits: The study found lower TCR diversity in persistent Graves' patients than in newly diagnosed ones. Favored gene segments in persistent disease were TRBV28, TRBJ1-2 and TRBJ2-5.

The TCR beta library used iRepertoire HTBI primers with Arm-PCR amplification of CDR3. MiXCR was run by TCRdb on the multiplex PCR reads, yielding one entry per CDR3 protein. This sample has about 460,000 distinct CDR3 sequences; 14% occur once, and the top ten carry approximately 15%. Per the germline V gene, CDR1 is MNHEY and CDR2 is SVGAGI. This CDR3 is built from 21 residues. Trimming cost V 2 bases and J 0 bases; bases outside gene matches: 12. Stated time point: newly diagnosed GD, antithyroid drugs for less than 3 months. With RNA extracted from PBMCs as input, the TCR library was made. The authors drew roughly 8.1 milliliters of peripheral blood into EDTA tubes. With regard to this clonotype: Its antigen is unidentified.

These data also formed part of another study, on T cells in Graves' hyperthyroidism and ophthalmopathy.

The source was peripheral blood mononuclear cells (PBMCs), collected at new diagnosis, from a patient treated with antithyroid drugs. The sequence derives from a woman in her 50s with Graves disease. The chain links TRBV6-5 to TRBJ2-3, with 15 bases matching TRBD2. The CDR3 protein is CASSYDGLAGGPFRSTDTQYF. CDR3 nucleotide sequence: TGTGCCAGCAGTTACGACGGACTAGCGGGAGGGCCTTTCCGGAGCACAGATACGCAGTATTTT.